This TCR beta chain was documented in a study of human T cells and chemical hapten exposure. The wider study: Patch testing placed 0.01% DPC on the upper back, with readings at 6 days. Study outcomes and limitations: Expanded TCR sets contained significantly more large CDR3 similarity clusters than controls.

The study's library attached unique molecular identifiers to single cDNA molecules. TCRdb passed the RACE reads through MiXCR, listing each CDR3 protein once. The table has about 70,000 distinct CDR3 sequences, 6.5% to 10% seen once. For this clonotype: Its antigen remains unknown.

Trimming cost V 3 bases and J 5 bases; bases outside gene matches: 6. The CDR3 consists of 15 residues. The time point: patch test 2, 6 weeks after DPC sensitization. As for treatment: therapeutic diphenylcyclopropenone sensitization with weekly scalp DPC. It was unfractionated whole blood from which total RNA was extracted. The clonotype was recovered from a woman aged 50 to 60 with alopecia areata. Some clones in this sample may be carry-over from other donors' samples. The material sequenced was whole blood, taken in connection with sensitization to the hapten diphenylcyclopropenone (DPC). The chain joins TRBV12-3 or TRBV12-4 to TRBJ2-1; 8 nucleotides agree with TRBD1. CDR3 region: CASSFDRGLHNEQFF. The DNA of the CDR3 is TGTGCCAGCAGTTTTGACAGGGGTCTGCACAATGAGCAGTTCTTC.